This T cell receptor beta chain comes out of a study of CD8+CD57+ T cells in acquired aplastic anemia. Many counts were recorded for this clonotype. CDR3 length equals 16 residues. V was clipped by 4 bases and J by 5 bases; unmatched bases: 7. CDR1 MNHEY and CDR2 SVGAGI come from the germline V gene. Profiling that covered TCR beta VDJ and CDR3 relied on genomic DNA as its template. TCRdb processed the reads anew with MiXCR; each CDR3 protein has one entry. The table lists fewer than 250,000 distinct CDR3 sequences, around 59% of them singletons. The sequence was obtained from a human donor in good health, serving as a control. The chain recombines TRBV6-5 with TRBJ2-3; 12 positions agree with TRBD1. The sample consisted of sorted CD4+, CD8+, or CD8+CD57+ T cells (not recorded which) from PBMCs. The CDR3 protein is CASSSPGQGAKDTQYF. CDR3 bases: TGTGCCAGCAGTTCTCCGGGACAGGGGGCGAAAGATACGCAGTATTTT.